The 11 T cell receptor beta chains in this list originate from one sample, sequenced in a study of blood T cell repertoires in COVID-19. The method was immunoSEQ multiplex PCR; TCRdb's version includes in-frame clones alone and lacks a portion of them. Of 200,000 to 250,000 clones in the sample, around 83% were seen once. The sequenced sample consisted of peripheral blood. These receptors originate from a man in his fifties or sixties with active or convalescent COVID-19.

The V gene is TRBV18, the J gene TRBJ1-1; unclear D gene. V shed 8 bases and J shed 1 base, with 11 bases lying between them. Germline lookup yields CDR1 KGHSH and CDR2 LQKENI. CDR3 size: 13 residues. CDR3 region: CASDTLGNTEAFF. CDR3 nucleotide sequence: TGTGCCAGCGACACCTTAGGGAACACTGAAGCTTTCTTT.

The genes are TRBV7-9 and TRBJ1-2; 7 nucleotides match TRBD1. V was clipped by 2 bases and J by 1 base; unmatched bases: 7. Germline V gives CDR1 SEHNR, CDR2 FQNEAQ (reference sequence). This CDR3 comprises 16 residues. Here the CDR3 reads CASSLRGTDFNYGYTF. In DNA form, the CDR3 reads TGTGCCAGCAGCTTACGCGGGACAGACTTTAACTATGGCTACACCTTC. Full variable domain (rest looked up from reference TRBV7-9 and TRBJ1-2): DTGVSQNPRHKITKRGQNVTFRCDPISEHNRLYWYRQTLGQGPEFLTYFQNEAQLEKSRLLSDRFSAERPKGSFSTLEIQRTEQGDSAMYLCASSLRGTDFNYGYTFGSGTRLTVV.

This chain's CDR3 is CASSRDSTGGETQYF. The CDR3 DNA reads as TGCGCCAGCAGCCGAGACAGTACAGGGGGGGAGACCCAGTACTTC. The chain employs TRBV4-1 and TRBJ2-5; the match to TRBD1 covers 8 bases. V gave up 4 bases and J gave up 5 bases; unmatched junction bases: 9. The CDR3 contains 15 residues. Germline assignment: CDR1 MGHRA and CDR2 YSYEKL.

The chain couples TRBV3-1 (or the pseudogene TRBV3-2) to TRBJ1-2; D gene unclear. Germline-derived CDR1 and CDR2 are LGHDT and YNNKEL (reference sequence). V was cut by 1 base and J by 8 bases, with 17 bases left in between. The CDR3 has 15 amino acids. The CDR3 protein is CASSQVRVSSLGYTF. The CDR3 DNA reads as TGTGCCAGCAGCCAAGTGCGGGTATCCAGTTTGGGCTACACCTTC.

V gene TRBV27 combines with J gene TRBJ2-1; D is unresolved. Trimming removed 2 bases from V and 8 bases from J, with 13 bases in between. CDR1 and CDR2 from the germline V gene are MNHEY and SMNVEV (reference sequence). CDR3 size: 14 residues. The CDR3 loop reads CASSLKYRGDEQFF. The DNA for the CDR3 is TGTGCCAGCAGTTTAAAGTATCGAGGAGATGAGCAGTTCTTC.

The chain has TRBV4-1 and TRBJ1-1, with a weak D call TRBD1 (5 bases). This CDR3 has 16 residues. The V end lost 1 base, the J end lost 0 bases, and 12 bases lay between the germline ends. Looked up from germline, CDR1 is MGHRA and CDR2 is YSYEKL. The CDR3 protein is CASSQGIVGVNTEAFF. CDR3 sequence (DNA): TGCGCCAGCAGCCAAGGTATTGTAGGGGTGAACACTGAAGCTTTCTTT.

The chain has TRBV4-1 and TRBJ1-2, with 11 bases fitting TRBD1. The CDR3 is 14 residues long. Germline values: CDR1 MGHRA, CDR2 YSYEKL. The V segment lost 3 bases and the J segment 7 bases; nucleotides outside the gene matches: 4. CDR3 in DNA: TGCGCCAGCAGCCAGGACAGGGGGCTTGGTGGCTACACCTTC. Residues: CASSQDRGLGGYTF.

This clone was counted once. CDR3 bases: TGTGCCTGGAGTGTATCCGGAGGCACTGAAGCTTTCTTT. It is translated as CAWSVSGGTEAFF. The V gene is TRBV30, the J gene TRBJ1-1; no reliable D call. The CDR3 runs to 13 residues. CDR1 is GTSNPN and CDR2 is SVGIG in the germline V gene (reference sequence). V lost 0 bases to trimming and J lost 4 bases, with 9 bases between them.

This rearrangement joins TRBV7-2 to TRBJ1-4; D possibly corresponds to TRBD1 (5 bases). The germline V gene encodes CDR1 SGHTA and CDR2 FQGNSA. The V end lost 3 bases, the J end lost 8 bases, and 16 bases lay between the germline ends. The CDR3 extends over 15 amino acids. CDR3: CASSLTQGSWEKLFF. CDR3 DNA: TGTGCCAGCAGCTTGACCCAGGGTAGTTGGGAAAAACTGTTTTTT.

The J gene is TRBJ2-7, the V gene TRBV10-3; 14 bases are shared with TRBD2. The CDR3 sequence is 18 residues long. Unmatched junction bases numbered 11, after V lost 7 bases and J lost 0 bases. The germline V gene has CDR1 ENHRY and CDR2 SYGVKD. The CDR3 nucleotides read TGTGCCATCACCCCGGGACTAGCGGGGGAGAACCCCTCCTACGAGCAGTACTTC. It translates to CAITPGLAGENPSYEQYF.

This clone was picked up a small number of times. This rearrangement joins TRBV28 to TRBJ1-2; D not resolved. The germline V and J ends were trimmed by 10 bases and 10 bases, with 16 bases remaining between them. This CDR3 contains 11 residues. Germline assignment: CDR1 MDHEN and CDR2 SYDVKM. For the CDR3, the DNA is TGTGCCAATTCGTACGGCGGGGTCTACACCTTC. Its protein product is CANSYGGVYTF.